This passage covers 21 T cell receptor beta chains from one sample sequenced in a study of shared clonotypes between healthy human individuals. The data were produced by immunoSEQ multiplex PCR, yet TCRdb's version contains in-frame clones alone and is incomplete. The data show hundreds of thousands of clones, 96% seen once. Positive CCR7 selection of CD45RO-negative cells yielded the naive CD8 cells, and terminally differentiated effector memory CD45RA+ cells were excluded. Material for sequencing was naive CD8+ T cells sorted from blood. Source of these receptors: a woman in her thirties in good health.

The chain carries TRBV27 and TRBJ2-1; 8 positions match TRBD2. The CDR3 consists of 15 residues. With 2 bases clipped from V and 4 bases from J, the junction kept 4 bases outside the gene matches. Germline CDR1 and CDR2: MNHEY and SMNVEV (reference sequence). CDR3 loop: CASSLVAGRYNEQFF. CDR3 coding DNA: TGTGCCAGCAGTTTAGTAGCGGGACGGTACAATGAGCAGTTCTTC.

V and J are TRBV7-9 and TRBJ2-5; 7 positions agree with TRBD2. Germline CDR1 reads SEHNR; CDR2 reads FQNEAQ (reference sequence). The J segment lost 2 bases and the V segment lost 2 bases, leaving 11 bases of the junction unmatched. This CDR3 spans 17 amino acids. DNA for the CDR3: TGTGCCAGCAGCTTATATAGCGGGCCGTTAATACAAGAGACCCAGTACTTC. Residues: CASSLYSGPLIQETQYF.

The rearrangement joins TRBV30 to TRBJ2-3, with D possibly being TRBD2 (6 bases). V shed 4 bases and J shed 2 bases, with 13 bases lying between them. Germline V CDR1 and CDR2: GTSNPN, SVGIG (reference sequence). The CDR3 length is 14 residues. The CDR3 nucleotides read TGTGCCTGGACTAGCGACCAGCTCACAGATACGCAGTATTTT. It specifies CAWTSDQLTDTQYF.

This rearrangement joins TRBV27 to TRBJ2-7; D is unresolved. This CDR3 is built from 13 residues. V was cut by 6 bases and J by 5 bases, with 14 bases left in between. Germline CDR1 MNHEY, CDR2 SMNVEV (reference sequence). CDR3: CASRDPGPHEQYF. The CDR3 nucleotides are TGTGCCAGCAGAGACCCCGGACCCCACGAGCAGTACTTC.

This chain uses TRBV2 with TRBJ2-7; perhaps D is TRBD1 or TRBD2 (5 bases each). Germline values: CDR1 SNHLY, CDR2 FYNNEI. V was pared by 11 bases and J by 3 bases, with 14 bases between. The CDR3 loop spans 12 amino acids. The CDR3 bases are TGTGCCGCAAGTCCGGGGCTCTACGAGCAGTACTTC. Translating gives CAASPGLYEQYF. Looking up the rest from reference TRBV2 and TRBJ2-7 gives the full variable domain: EPEVTQTPSHQVTQMGQEVILRCVPISNHLYFYWYRQILGQKVEFLVSFYNNEISEKSEIFDDQFSVERPDGSNFTLKIRSTKLEDSAMYFCAASPGLYEQYFGPGTRLTVT.

This clone has a single count. The V gene is TRBV29-1, the J gene TRBJ2-6, with 10 bases lining up with TRBD1. The V and J ends lost 5 bases and 0 bases, in that order; junction bases with no gene match: 10. Germline V gene sequence: CDR1 SQVTM, CDR2 ANQGSEA. The CDR3 is 18 amino acids. The CDR3, as DNA: TGCAGCGTTTCCCTCTGGGGACAGGGGAGCTCTGGGGCCAACGTCCTGACTTTC. This codes for CSVSLWGQGSSGANVLTF. Full variable domain (missing parts from reference TRBV29-1 and TRBJ2-6): SAVISQKPSRDICQRGTSLTIQCQVDSQVTMMFWYRQQPGQSLTLIATANQGSEATYESGFVIDKFPISRPNLTFSTLTVSNMSPEDSSIYLCSVSLWGQGSSGANVLTFGAGSRLTVL.

The chain recombines TRBV28 with TRBJ1-2; D is ambiguous. The CDR3 covers 14 residues. Trimming left V 5 bases short and J 4 bases short, with 14 bases between. In germline, CDR1 is MDHEN, CDR2 SYDVKM. CDR3 amino acids: CASSVRGIIYGYTF. CDR3 coding DNA: TGTGCCAGCAGTGTACGGGGTATTATCTATGGCTACACCTTC.

This chain joins TRBV7-9 and TRBJ2-7; D unclear. The CDR3 sequence is 13 residues long. CDR1 is SEHNR, CDR2 FQNEAQ, per germline (reference sequence). The V end was cut by 7 bases, the J end by 7 bases, with 17 bases between. The CDR3 is CASTSLLDLEQYF. The CDR3 nucleotides are TGTGCCAGCACCTCCCTTTTGGATTTGGAGCAGTACTTC.

The chain employs TRBV15 and TRBJ2-1, with 10 bases matching TRBD2. There are 17 residues in the CDR3. Germline assignment: CDR1 LNHNV and CDR2 YYDKDF (reference sequence). The V and J ends lost 0 bases and 3 bases, in that order; junction bases with no gene match: 5. DNA for the CDR3: TGTGCCACCAGCAGAGAGGCTAGCGGGAGAAACTACAATGAGCAGTTCTTC. Translated, it gives CATSREASGRNYNEQFF.

This rearrangement joins TRBV28 to TRBJ1-4; D is unclear. This CDR3 comprises 15 residues. Germline CDR1 MDHEN, CDR2 SYDVKM. Trimming took 7 bases from V and 4 from J, leaving 16 bases between them. The CDR3, as DNA: TGTGCCAGCACTCGCCCCGGGGTGCTTAATGAAAAACTGTTTTTT. Protein sequence: CASTRPGVLNEKLFF.

The genes are TRBV28 and TRBJ2-1, with no clear D. Between the trimmed V and J ends, which lost 3 bases and 8 bases, there was a span of 8 bases. Germline-derived CDR1 and CDR2 are MDHEN and SYDVKM. The CDR3 is made up of 12 amino acids. In DNA form, the CDR3 reads TGTGCCAGCAGTTTCAGGACCGATGAGCAGTTCTTC. Translation gives CASSFRTDEQFF.

This clone showed up just once. The V call is TRBV9, the J call TRBJ2-5, with TRBD1 identical over 8 bases. V lost 1 base, J lost 2 bases, and 1 base stayed unmatched. The CDR3 consists of 14 residues. Looked up from germline, CDR1 is SGDLS and CDR2 is YYNGEE. CDR3 region: CASSVWDRQETQYF. In DNA, the CDR3 is TGTGCCAGCAGCGTATGGGACAGGCAAGAGACCCAGTACTTC.

The chain combines TRBV14 with TRBJ2-5, with TRBD1 matching over 8 bases. The J call could be wrong; TRBJ2-7 is a better fit for the DNA end. Germline CDR1 is SGHDN and CDR2 is FVKESK. The CDR3 contains 16 residues. The CDR3, as DNA: TGTGCCAGCAGCCAAGAGGGAACAGGGGGCTCCTACGAGCAGTACTTC. Protein sequence: CASSQEGTGGSYEQYF.

This rearrangement joins TRBV5-6 to TRBJ2-1; 8 bases align to TRBD2. The ends lost 0 bases at V and 6 bases at J; junction bases unmatched: 8. Germline V gene lookup returns CDR1 SGHDT and CDR2 YYEEEE. The CDR3 covers 16 residues. The CDR3 is CASSLGGGGSGNEQFF. Written as DNA, the CDR3 is TGTGCCAGCAGCTTGGGCGGCGGGGGGTCGGGCAATGAGCAGTTCTTC.

The V call is TRBV25-1, the J call TRBJ2-1; D is uncertain. Germline V gene sequence: CDR1 MGHDK, CDR2 SYGVNS. V was clipped by 6 bases and J by 7 bases, with 7 bases between them. The CDR3 consists of 11 residues. As DNA, the CDR3 is TGTGCCAGCAGAGTAGCAAATGAGCAGTTCTTC. It codes for CASRVANEQFF.

The gene calls are TRBV12-5 and TRBJ1-1; D is unresolved. The ends were cut back, 6 bases at V and 0 bases at J, with 5 bases in the middle. The CDR3 contains 12 residues. Germline assignment: CDR1 LGHNT and CDR2 FRNRAP. The CDR3 loop reads CASGSMNTEAFF. The CDR3 DNA sequence: TGTGCTAGTGGATCCATGAACACTGAAGCTTTCTTT.

V and J are TRBV1 and TRBJ2-2; the tabulated D call, TRBD2, remains unverified against the DNA. TRBV1 is a listed pseudogene. The CDR3 has 18 residues. The CDR3 DNA sequence: TGCACCAGCAGCCAAGAAGCGGGAGGGAAGGGGGACACCGGGGAGCTGTTTTTT. Translated: CTSSQEAGGKGDTGELFF.

The chain carries TRBV9 and TRBJ2-5; D could derive from TRBD1 or TRBD2 (5 bases each). V lost 0 bases and J lost 3, with 15 bases in between. Germline-derived CDR1 and CDR2 are SGDLS and YYNGEE. This CDR3 has 16 residues. This chain's CDR3 is CASSVEGTAEKETQYF. The CDR3 nucleotides read TGTGCCAGCAGCGTAGAGGGGACGGCAGAAAAAGAGACCCAGTACTTC.

Only one count was recorded for this clone. The chain combines TRBV30 with TRBJ2-7; no clear D gene. V lost 2 bases and J 3 bases, leaving 14 bases between the germline ends. The CDR3 is 14 amino acids. Germline CDR1 reads GTSNPN; CDR2 reads SVGIG (reference sequence). CDR3 residues: CAWSTFVADYEQYF. DNA for the CDR3: TGTGCCTGGAGTACATTCGTTGCAGACTACGAGCAGTACTTC.

As regards this clone: The sample holds other DNA sequences that translate to the same CDR3. The chain combines TRBV29-1 with TRBJ2-1, with 10 bases aligning to TRBD1. The CDR3 loop spans 13 amino acids. Germline V CDR1 and CDR2: SQVTM, ANQGSEA. Germline trimming cut 4 bases from V and 6 bases from J; bases unmatched to any gene: 3. CDR3 amino acids: CSVGGQGGNEQFF. The CDR3 DNA is TGCAGCGTTGGCGGACAGGGGGGCAATGAGCAGTTCTTC.

This chain uses TRBV29-1 with TRBJ1-1, with TRBD1 identical over 8 bases. This CDR3 spans 14 amino acids. V trimming: 4 bases; J trimming: 4 bases; junction bases outside the gene matches: 8. Germline-derived CDR1 and CDR2 are SQVTM and ANQGSEA. This CDR3 is CSVVTRGLFTEAFF. The CDR3 region has the DNA TGCAGCGTTGTTACCAGGGGGCTTTTCACTGAAGCTTTCTTT.